The 2 T cell receptor beta chains in this list originate from one sample, sequenced in a study of T cell responses to AZD1222 COVID-19 vaccine. Data came from immunoSEQ multiplex PCR; TCRdb stores just in-frame clones and leaves some out. Here the sample spans approximately 110,000 clones, just over 85% being singletons. The sample here was peripheral blood, taken on day 0 of AZD1222 vaccination. The receptors here all came from an adult in good health.

This rearrangement joins TRBV10-2 to TRBJ1-2; D gene ambiguous. The V gene lost 4 bases and the J gene lost 8 bases, with 14 bases spanning the gap. The germline V gene encodes CDR1 WSHSY and CDR2 SAAADI. CDR3 length: 13 residues. The chain's CDR3 is CASSAGPLRGYTF. The CDR3 region has the DNA TGCGCCAGCAGTGCGGGCCCACTCCGGGGCTACACCTTC.

This clone was counted between two and nine times. The chain has TRBV28 and TRBJ2-7; the match to TRBD1 covers 7 bases. V shed 5 bases and J 2 bases; nucleotides not matched to a gene: 12. CDR1 is MDHEN and CDR2 is SYDVKM in the germline V gene. The CDR3 contains 16 residues. DNA for the CDR3: TGTGCCAGCAGTGCCTTTTTCGGGGACAGCCCCTACGAGCAGTACTTC. Protein product: CASSAFFGDSPYEQYF.